This TCR beta chain was identified in a study of T cell responses to AZD1222 COVID-19 vaccine. Notes on this clone: The target antigen is unknown.

Repertoires were generated with immunoSEQ multiplex PCR, while TCRdb's copy carries only in-frame clones and drops some. The sample carries 110,000 to 150,000 clones, around nine tenths recorded once. The CDR3 consists of 15 residues. Germline CDR1 is SNHLY and CDR2 is FYNNEI. V was pared by 7 bases and J by 0 bases, with 8 bases of the junction left unmatched. Study-wide points: Spike regions recognized by vaccine-associated CD4 TCRs spanned the protein, led by 160-218 and 743-854. Close to half of all spike-specific TCRs reportedly target regions of the variants that are unmutated.

The chain is built from TRBV2 and TRBJ1-1, with 7 bases matching TRBD1. The receptor's source is an adult in good health. Here the sequenced sample was peripheral blood, taken on day 0 of AZD1222 vaccination. CDR3 sequence reads: CASITGVRMNTEAFF. The DNA of the CDR3 is TGTGCCAGCATCACAGGGGTACGAATGAACACTGAAGCTTTCTTT.